This entry features one T cell receptor beta chain sequence. Its antigen is not known. PCR involved 60 Vbeta and 13 Jbeta primers. Original data processing: Counted up in a later analysis, unique TCR beta chains came to about 80 million, with around 9.9 million shared. Sequencing used immunoSEQ multiplex PCR; TCRdb keeps in-frame clones, though not all of them. That table furnishes V, J and clone size, whereas the DNA furnished D and trimming. Its table lists more than 90,000 clones. The sample originates from a study of cytomegalovirus exposure and HLA in healthy donors. Across the study: About 85 million unique TCR sequences came from HLA-typed donors in an early release. Study-level points and caveats: A later analysis by the authors found several of the most significant clusters apparently linked to common viral pathogens.

Specimen: PBMCs. This sequence was found in a man aged 35-49 years in good health and CMV-seropositive.

CDR3 sequence (DNA): TGTGCCAGCTGGAACCGGTCGACAGGGAAAGGGGAGACCCAGTACTTC. As protein: CASWNRSTGKGETQYF. The gene calls are TRBV11-2 and TRBJ2-5, with 7 bases matching TRBD1. Germline CDR1 and CDR2: SGHAT and FQNNGV. The CDR3 is made up of 16 amino acids. The trim removed 8 bases at V and 5 bases at J, leaving 17 bases unmatched.